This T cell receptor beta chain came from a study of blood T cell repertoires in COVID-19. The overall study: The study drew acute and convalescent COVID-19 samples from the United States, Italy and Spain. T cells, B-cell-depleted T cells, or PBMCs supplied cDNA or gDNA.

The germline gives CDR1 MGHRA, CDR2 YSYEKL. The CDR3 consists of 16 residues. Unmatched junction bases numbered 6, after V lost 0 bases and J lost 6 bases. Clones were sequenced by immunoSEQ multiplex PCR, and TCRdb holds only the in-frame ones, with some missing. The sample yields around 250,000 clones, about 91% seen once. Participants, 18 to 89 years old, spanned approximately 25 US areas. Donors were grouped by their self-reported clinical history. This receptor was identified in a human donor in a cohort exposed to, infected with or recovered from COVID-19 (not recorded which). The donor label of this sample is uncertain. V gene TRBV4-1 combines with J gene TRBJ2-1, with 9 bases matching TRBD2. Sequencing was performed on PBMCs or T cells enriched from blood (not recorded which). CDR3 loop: CASSQDETSGPNEQFF. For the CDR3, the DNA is TGCGCCAGCAGCCAAGATGAGACTAGCGGACCCAATGAGCAGTTCTTC.